This paragraph covers one TCR beta chain sequence. Its antigen is unidentified. Germline CDR1 and CDR2: MGHRA and YSYEKL. The V gene end was trimmed by 4 bases and the J gene end by 7 bases; junction bases not matched to a gene: 7. CDR3 length: 15 residues. The sample is drawn from a study of T-cell memory formation after mild COVID-19. One entry per CDR3 protein results from TCRdb running MiXCR on the 5' RACE reads. Seen here are 550,000 to 700,000 distinct CDR3 sequences, around 17% observed once, and the top ten hold around 13%. Study-level results: Clones contracting over day 15 to 85 were CD4/CD8 balanced, with later expanders leaning CD4+.

The sequenced material came from PBMCs or a T cell subset sorted from them (not recorded which). This receptor was identified in an adult woman who had mild COVID-19 (a few samples of this study predate the infection). Cell type and time point are not known. The chain carries TRBV4-1 and TRBJ1-6; TRBD1 agrees at 7 bases. The CDR3 region has the DNA TGCGCCAGCAGCCGAGGACAGGCAGAGAATTCACCCCTCCACTTT. Its translation is CASSRGQAENSPLHF.